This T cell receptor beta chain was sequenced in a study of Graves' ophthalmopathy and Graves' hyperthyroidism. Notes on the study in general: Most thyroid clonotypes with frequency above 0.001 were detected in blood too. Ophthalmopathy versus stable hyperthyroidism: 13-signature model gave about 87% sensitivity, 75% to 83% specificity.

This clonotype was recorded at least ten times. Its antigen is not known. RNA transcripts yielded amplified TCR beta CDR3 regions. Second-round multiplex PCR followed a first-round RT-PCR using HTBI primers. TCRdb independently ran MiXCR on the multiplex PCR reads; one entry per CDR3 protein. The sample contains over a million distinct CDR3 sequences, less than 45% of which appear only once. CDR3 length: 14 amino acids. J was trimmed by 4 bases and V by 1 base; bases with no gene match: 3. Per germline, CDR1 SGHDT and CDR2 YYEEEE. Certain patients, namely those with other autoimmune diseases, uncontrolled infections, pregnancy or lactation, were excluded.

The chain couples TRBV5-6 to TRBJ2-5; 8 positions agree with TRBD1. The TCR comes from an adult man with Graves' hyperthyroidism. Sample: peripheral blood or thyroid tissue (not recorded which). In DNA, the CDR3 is TGTGCCAGCAGCTTGCCAGGGGGCGGAGAGACCCAGTACTTC. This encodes CASSLPGGGETQYF.